Presented here are 14 T cell receptor beta chains from one specimen sequenced in a study of blood T cells in healthy people across ages. Sample-barcoded 5' priming and a J-beta primer mix drove a second PCR of roughly 7 to 11 cycles. TCRdb called the 5' RACE reads again in MiXCR, with one record for every CDR3 protein. The table includes about 1.6 million distinct CDR3 sequences, 34% detected once. Sequenced material: blood. All receptors come from a woman in her twenties or thirties in good health.

This clonotype turned up a few times. This chain uses TRBV15 with TRBJ2-2, with TRBD2 as a possible D gene (6 bases). Trimming took 3 bases from V and 5 from J, leaving 16 bases between them. CDR1 is LNHNV, CDR2 YYDKDF, per germline (reference sequence). The CDR3 totals 16 residues. The CDR3 loop is CATSSEGGAGTGELFF. The CDR3 DNA reads as TGTGCCACCAGCAGTGAAGGTGGGGCGGGGACCGGGGAGCTGTTTTTT.

V is TRBV11-2 and J is TRBJ2-1; 14 bases align to TRBD2. With 0 bases clipped from V and 5 bases from J, the junction kept 9 bases outside the gene matches. The CDR3 extends over 19 amino acids. Germline V gene sequence: CDR1 SGHAT, CDR2 FQNNGV. The CDR3 DNA is TGTGCCAGCAGCTTAGAAACCGGGACTAGCGGGAGCTATGACAATGAGCAGTTCTTC. Translated: CASSLETGTSGSYDNEQFF.

This clonotype was found a few times. V usage is TRBV5-1 and J usage is TRBJ2-5; 9 bases match TRBD2. There are 15 residues in the CDR3. J lost 4 bases, V lost 0 bases, and 4 bases had no gene match. CDR1 is SGHRS and CDR2 is YFSETQ in the germline V gene. CDR3 coding DNA: TGCGCCAGCAGCTTGGAGCGGGGGGTTGTAGAGACCCAGTACTTC. Protein: CASSLERGVVETQYF.

The chain links TRBV12-5 to TRBJ2-3, with D possibly being TRBD1 (6 bases). The CDR3 has 14 amino acids. CDR1 LGHNT and CDR2 FRNRAP come from the germline V gene. The V end was cut by 6 bases, the J end by 2 bases, with 12 bases between. This CDR3 reads CASGLDSPTDTQYF. For the CDR3, the DNA is TGTGCTAGTGGCCTGGACAGCCCCACAGATACGCAGTATTTT.

The chain employs TRBV5-1 and TRBJ2-7; 7 bases align to TRBD2. Germline trimming cut 2 bases from V and 7 bases from J; bases unmatched to any gene: 12. This CDR3 comprises 15 residues. Germline lookup yields CDR1 SGHRS and CDR2 YFSETQ. In DNA form, the CDR3 reads TGCGCCAGCAGCTTTACCGGGCTCAGCGGGGTGGAGCAGTACTTC. Amino acid sequence: CASSFTGLSGVEQYF. Using reference TRBV5-1 and TRBJ2-7 for the parts outside the CDR3, the full variable domain is KAGVTQTPRYLIKTRGQQVTLSCSPISGHRSVSWYQQTPGQGLQFLFEYFSETQRNKGNFPGRFSGRQFSNSRSEMNVSTLELGDSALYLCASSFTGLSGVEQYFGPGTRLTVT.

The rearrangement joins TRBV20-1 to TRBJ1-2, with D possibly being TRBD1 (6 bases). The CDR3 spans 13 residues. The germline V gene has CDR1 DFQATT and CDR2 SNEGSKA (reference sequence). V lost 0 bases and J lost 8, with 13 bases in between. CDR3 sequence: CSARDSQGNGYTF. The CDR3 DNA reads TGCAGTGCTAGAGATAGCCAGGGGAACGGCTACACCTTC.

The chain links TRBV15 to TRBJ2-1; TRBD1 is a possible D gene (5 bases). The CDR3 length is 14 residues. Germline values: CDR1 LNHNV, CDR2 YYDKDF (reference sequence). V lost 1 base and J lost 4, with 8 bases in between. This chain's CDR3 is CATSRVDRYNEQFF. The CDR3 DNA reads as TGTGCCACCAGCAGAGTAGACAGATACAATGAGCAGTTCTTC.

This clonotype was seen more than once but under ten times. The gene calls are TRBV9 and TRBJ1-2; D gene unclear. CDR3 length: 12 residues. Germline loops: CDR1 SGDLS, CDR2 YYNGEE. V lost 7 bases and J 4 bases, leaving 11 bases between the germline ends. For the CDR3, the DNA is TGTGCCAGCGATAGCGGGTTCTATGGCTACACCTTC. Its protein is CASDSGFYGYTF.

This clonotype has a handful of counts. The CDR3 DNA reads as TGTGCCGGCATCTCCCGTTTGGTAGGTGGCTACACCTTC. Protein product: CAGISRLVGGYTF. The chain recombines TRBV6-1 with TRBJ1-2; D not resolved. Germline V CDR1 and CDR2: MNHNS, SASEGT. Between the trimmed V and J ends, which lost 11 bases and 7 bases, there was a span of 20 bases. This CDR3 comprises 13 residues.

V is TRBV30 and J is TRBJ2-7; tentatively, D is TRBD1 or TRBD2 (6 bases each). V was shortened by 3 bases and J by 6 bases, with 12 bases between the two germline ends. Germline CDR1 GTSNPN, CDR2 SVGIG (reference sequence). The CDR3 sequence is 12 residues long. The DNA of the CDR3 is TGTGCCTGGAGCCAGGGGACTTCCGAGCAGTACTTC. Encoded protein: CAWSQGTSEQYF. The full variable domain, its missing parts supplied by reference TRBV30 and TRBJ2-7, is SQTIHQWPATLVQPVGSPLSLECTVEGTSNPNLYWYRQAAGRGLQLLFYSVGIGQISSEVPQNLSASRPQDRQFILSSKKLLLSDSGFYLCAWSQGTSEQYFGPGTRLTVT.

The chain couples TRBV4-1 to TRBJ1-6; possibly TRBD1 for D (6 bases). The CDR3 totals 15 residues. The V end lost 6 bases, the J end lost 4 bases, and 13 bases lay between the germline ends. Germline lookup yields CDR1 MGHRA and CDR2 YSYEKL. CDR3 sequence (DNA): TGCGCCAGCAGACGGACAGAAGGTTATAATTCACCCCTCCACTTT. This encodes CASRRTEGYNSPLHF.

The table lists this clonotype with many counts. J is TRBJ2-7 and V is TRBV20-1, with a possible D match to TRBD1 (6 bases). Germline CDR1 is DFQATT and CDR2 is SNEGSKA (reference sequence). The CDR3 is made up of 15 amino acids. V lost 1 base to trimming and J lost 5 bases, with 18 bases between them. CDR3 in amino acids: CSARVGTQGVHEQYF. CDR3 bases: TGCAGTGCTAGAGTAGGGACACAGGGCGTCCACGAGCAGTACTTC.

The chain uses TRBV7-9 and TRBJ1-4; possible D gene TRBD1, 6 bases. The CDR3 consists of 15 residues. Trimming removed 1 base at V and 3 bases at J, with 9 bases between. Germline V gene data show CDR1 as SEHNR and CDR2 as FQNEAQ (reference sequence). CDR3 nucleotide sequence: TGTGCCAGCAGCTTAGGGGACACACCTAATGAAAAACTGTTTTTT. Its translation: CASSLGDTPNEKLFF.

V is TRBV7-9 and J is TRBJ2-5, with 8 bases that match TRBD1. The CDR3 extends over 12 amino acids. V shed 1 base and J 11 bases; nucleotides not matched to a gene: 3. Germline loops: CDR1 SEHNR, CDR2 FQNEAQ (reference sequence). In DNA, the CDR3 is TGTGCCAGCAGCTTAGGACAGGGGAAGCAGTACTTC. Amino acid sequence: CASSLGQGKQYF.